This entry is about one T cell receptor (beta chain). The CDR3 has 13 amino acids. Deletions cut 3 bases from V and 0 bases from J, with 5 bases between. This sample stems from a study of blood T cell repertoires in COVID-19. Produced via immunoSEQ multiplex PCR; TCRdb's table is partial and in-frame only. The sample includes approximately 150,000 clones, approximately 88% of them seen just once. The chain combines TRBV12-3 or TRBV12-4 with TRBJ1-1; no clear D. Sequenced input: peripheral blood. The clonotype originates from a woman older than 75 with acute or convalescent COVID-19. The CDR3 DNA follows: TGTGCCAGCAGTTTGGAGATGAACACTGAAGCTTTCTTT. This translates into CASSLEMNTEAFF.